This TCR beta chain was sequenced for a study of shared clonotypes between healthy human individuals. This CDR3 is 15 amino acids long. The germline CDR1 and CDR2 sequences are SGHVS and FQNEAQ. J gave up 8 bases and V 1 base, and 10 bases lay outside the gene matches. Only in-frame clones appear in the TCRdb table, and some are missing; sequencing was by immunoSEQ multiplex PCR. The top ten hold 0.05% to 0.07% of the sample, which has 400,000 to 600,000 clones, about 96% seen once. This sequence originates from a woman in her twenties or thirties in good health. Material for sequencing was naive CD4+ T cells sorted from blood. The subset is: CD45RA+ positively selected. The rearrangement uses TRBV7-8 and TRBJ1-2; the match to TRBD1 covers 7 bases. The CDR3 nucleotides are TGTGCCAGCAGCTTAGTTGAGGGGGCGAGTGGAGGCTACACCTTC. The encoded protein is CASSLVEGASGGYTF.